A single sample is the source of the 30 T cell receptor beta chains below, sequenced in a study of blood T cell repertoires in COVID-19. Libraries were prepared by immunoSEQ multiplex PCR; TCRdb keeps only in-frame clonotypes and omits some of them. The sample lists some 130,000 clones, roughly 72% occurring once. The sample was peripheral blood. Source of these receptors: a human donor in a cohort sampled during active COVID-19.

On this clone: One end of the junction varies from germline; a read error may be responsible. The V call is TRBV11-2, the J call TRBJ2-1; the D is unclear. In germline, CDR1 is SGHAT, CDR2 FQNNGV. The CDR3 totals 13 residues. The chain's CDR3 is CASSLGVSNGQFF. CDR3 nucleotide sequence: TGTGCCAGCAGCTTAGGCGTAAGCAATGGGCAGTTCTTC.

This sequence joins TRBV5-1 and TRBJ2-7, with 9 bases identical to TRBD1. The germline gives CDR1 SGHRS, CDR2 YFSETQ. CDR3 length: 14 amino acids. The V and J ends lost 0 bases and 3 bases, in that order; junction bases with no gene match: 1. The CDR3 DNA reads as TGCGCCAGCAGCTTGGAGGGACAGGGCTACGAGCAGTACTTC. This sequence encodes CASSLEGQGYEQYF.

The chain employs TRBV18 and TRBJ1-1; perhaps TRBD1 as D (6 bases). The V end was cut by 0 bases, the J end by 1 base, with 9 bases between. Germline CDR1 and CDR2: KGHSH and LQKENI. The CDR3 consists of 15 residues. CDR3 residues: CASSPPPRGNTEAFF. The DNA for the CDR3 is TGTGCCAGCTCACCACCGCCCAGGGGGAACACTGAAGCTTTCTTT.

The chain uses TRBV14 and TRBJ1-2; 10 nucleotides line up with TRBD1. The CDR3 spans 14 residues. The germline gives CDR1 SGHDN, CDR2 FVKESK. J lost 4 bases, V lost 4 bases, and 3 bases had no gene match. The CDR3 is CASSPDRGAYGYTF. CDR3 sequence (DNA): TGTGCCAGCAGCCCGGACAGGGGGGCCTATGGCTACACCTTC.

V and J are TRBV10-1 and TRBJ1-2; TRBD1 matches 7 bases. V was pared by 3 bases and J by 4 bases, with 5 bases of the junction left unmatched. CDR3 size: 14 residues. Germline lookup yields CDR1 WNHNN and CDR2 SYGVQD (reference sequence). CDR3 DNA: TGCGCCAGCAGTGAAAGCCGGGACAGCTATGGCTACACCTTC. It yields the protein CASSESRDSYGYTF.

The V and J genes are TRBV5-1 and TRBJ2-2; TRBD1 matches at 8 bases. Trimming removed 1 base from V and 6 bases from J; junction bases left unmatched: 8. Germline CDR1 is SGHRS and CDR2 is YFSETQ. The length of the CDR3 is 16 residues. CDR3 loop: CASSLPQGASAGELFF. In DNA form, the CDR3 reads TGCGCCAGCAGCTTGCCCCAGGGGGCTTCAGCCGGGGAGCTGTTTTTT.

The rearrangement joins TRBV3-1 (or the pseudogene TRBV3-2) to TRBJ1-2, with D hard to call. Germline CDR1 is LGHDT and CDR2 is YNNKEL (reference sequence). CDR3 length: 11 residues. V was shortened by 0 bases and J by 8 bases, with 4 bases between the two germline ends. CDR3 region: CASSQDGGYTF. In nucleotides, the CDR3 is TGTGCCAGCAGCCAAGATGGCGGCTACACCTTC.

The rearrangement joins TRBV1 to TRBJ2-2; TRBD2, the D gene given by the table, was not confirmed from the DNA. TRBV1 represents a pseudogene. The CDR3 has 15 residues. DNA of the CDR3: TGCACCAGCAGCCAAGCGGGGGGGGCCGCCGGGGAGCTGTTTTTT. It codes for CTSSQAGGAAGELFF.

This clone appeared once. This sequence joins TRBV2 and TRBJ2-1; perhaps TRBD2 as D (7 bases). V lost 7 bases to trimming and J lost 8 bases, with 18 bases between them. CDR3 length equals 14 residues. Germline V gene data show CDR1 as SNHLY and CDR2 as FYNNEI. CDR3 residues: CASTLLGGPDEQFF. The CDR3 DNA sequence: TGTGCCAGCACCCTTCTCGGGGGGCCGGATGAGCAGTTCTTC.

A single count supports this clone. The chain has TRBV6-5 and TRBJ2-1; 12 nucleotides align to TRBD1. The germline V gene has CDR1 MNHEY and CDR2 SVGAGI. J was trimmed by 7 bases and V by 4 bases; bases with no gene match: 5. The CDR3 is 15 residues long. This chain's CDR3 is CASSWGQGAGNEQFF. CDR3 bases: TGTGCCAGCAGTTGGGGACAGGGGGCAGGAAATGAGCAGTTCTTC.

Here the CDR3 DNA reads TGTGCCAGCTCACTCCAGCCTAGTTGGGGCGCAGATACGCAGTATTTT. Protein sequence: CASSLQPSWGADTQYF. The rearrangement links TRBV18 to TRBJ2-3; D possibly corresponds to TRBD1 (5 bases). CDR1 is KGHSH and CDR2 is LQKENI in the germline V gene. The CDR3 length is 16 residues. The V end lost 4 bases, the J end lost 4 bases, and 18 bases lay between the germline ends.

The chain has TRBV10-3 and TRBJ2-7; 10 bases match TRBD1. The CDR3 runs to 14 residues. Unmatched junction bases numbered 1, after V lost 2 bases and J lost 3 bases. Germline V lookup: CDR1 ENHRY, CDR2 SYGVKD. CDR3 sequence (DNA): TGTGCCATCAGTGAGGGGACAGGGGTCTACGAGCAGTACTTC. Protein product: CAISEGTGVYEQYF.

This sequence joins TRBV24-1 and TRBJ2-7, with 11 nucleotides matching TRBD2. The CDR3 spans 20 residues. Per germline, CDR1 KGHDR and CDR2 SFDVKD. The J segment lost 0 bases and the V segment lost 2 bases, leaving 14 bases of the junction unmatched. The DNA of the CDR3 is TGTGCCACCAGTGATTCGCACCGTGGACTAGCGGGCAGGAGCTCCTACGAGCAGTACTTC. Protein product: CATSDSHRGLAGRSSYEQYF.

This chain joins TRBV4-1 and TRBJ1-6; D is perhaps TRBD1 (5 bases). Trimming took 2 bases from V and 5 from J, leaving 16 bases between them. Germline V lookup: CDR1 MGHRA, CDR2 YSYEKL. The length of the CDR3 is 17 residues. CDR3 region: CASSQNYQGADNSPLHF. In nucleotides, the CDR3 is TGCGCCAGCAGCCAAAACTACCAGGGCGCGGATAATTCACCCCTCCACTTT.

This clone appeared a single time. The V gene is TRBV5-8, the J gene TRBJ1-1; D gene unclear. V was cut by 6 bases and J by 1 base, with 13 bases left in between. This CDR3 spans 14 amino acids. Germline loops: CDR1 SGHTS, CDR2 YDEGEE. This chain's CDR3 is CASIRANQNTEAFF. CDR3 sequence (DNA): TGTGCCAGCATTAGAGCGAACCAGAACACTGAAGCTTTCTTT.

J is TRBJ2-3 and V is TRBV5-1; 11 nucleotides line up with TRBD2. The ends lost 3 bases at V and 4 bases at J; junction bases unmatched: 7. Germline CDR1 reads SGHRS; CDR2 reads YFSETQ. The CDR3 extends over 16 amino acids. CDR3 loop: CASSSALAGGPDTQYF. The DNA of the CDR3 is TGCGCCAGCAGCTCCGCCCTAGCGGGGGGCCCAGATACGCAGTATTTT.

As to this clone: The junction departs from the called germline gene at one end, perhaps through a read error. The chain couples TRBV2 to TRBJ1-2; 7 nucleotides agree with TRBD1. CDR3 length equals 16 residues. Germline lookup yields CDR1 SNHLY and CDR2 FYNNEI. The CDR3 DNA reads as TGTGCCAGCACTGAATCTCGAGACAGGGCTAACTATGGCTACACCTTC. It yields the protein CASTESRDRANYGYTF.

V gene TRBV19 combines with J gene TRBJ2-6; TRBD2 matches at 7 bases. With 5 bases clipped from V and 2 bases from J, the junction kept 9 bases outside the gene matches. Germline values: CDR1 LNHDA, CDR2 SQIVND (reference sequence). The CDR3 extends over 17 amino acids. CDR3 nucleotide sequence: TGTGCCAGTAGTTCAGTGGGGGGGTTCACTGGGGCCAACGTCCTGACTTTC. Translated, it gives CASSSVGGFTGANVLTF.

The chain links TRBV15 to TRBJ1-6, with 9 positions matching TRBD1. This CDR3 has 15 residues. Per germline, CDR1 LNHNV and CDR2 YYDKDF (reference sequence). The V gene end was trimmed by 1 base and the J gene end by 10 bases; junction bases not matched to a gene: 5. The CDR3: CATSRADRGGSPLHF. CDR3 nucleotides: TGTGCCACCAGCAGAGCGGACAGGGGTGGGTCACCCCTCCACTTT.

The chain couples TRBV7-7 to TRBJ1-1; D is unclear. Trimming took 1 base from V and 1 from J, leaving 4 bases between them. There are 13 residues in the CDR3. Germline V gene sequence: CDR1 SSHAT, CDR2 FNYEAQ (reference sequence). CDR3 sequence (DNA): TGTGCCAGCAGCTTAGGAGAGAACACTGAAGCTTTCTTT. Its translation is CASSLGENTEAFF.

V usage is TRBV9 and J usage is TRBJ1-3; D perhaps matches TRBD1 (5 bases). This CDR3 is built from 16 residues. The V end was cut by 0 bases, the J end by 2 bases, with 12 bases between. Germline values: CDR1 SGDLS, CDR2 YYNGEE. This CDR3 is CASSVGVRAAGNTIYF. In nucleotides, the CDR3 is TGTGCCAGCAGCGTAGGTGTCAGGGCTGCTGGAAACACCATATATTTT.

This chain uses TRBV7-2 with TRBJ1-5; D might be TRBD1 (6 bases). The V end lost 3 bases, the J end lost 1 base, and 10 bases lay between the germline ends. From germline, CDR1 is SGHTA and CDR2 FQGNSA. The CDR3 loop spans 15 amino acids. The CDR3 protein is CASSFSGQSNQPQHF. The DNA for the CDR3 is TGTGCCAGCAGCTTTTCTGGACAGAGCAATCAGCCCCAGCATTTT.

This rearrangement joins TRBV5-6 to TRBJ2-5; 10 positions match TRBD2. The CDR3 runs 15 residues. The germline gives CDR1 SGHDT, CDR2 YYEEEE. Germline trimming cut 1 base from V and 5 bases from J; bases unmatched to any gene: 5. The CDR3 here is CASSLSAGGPETQYF. CDR3 DNA: TGTGCCAGCAGCTTGTCAGCGGGGGGGCCCGAGACCCAGTACTTC.

The gene calls are TRBV2 and TRBJ1-2; weak D call: TRBD1 (6 bases). Germline V lookup: CDR1 SNHLY, CDR2 FYNNEI. V was clipped by 4 bases and J by 3 bases, with 12 bases between them. This CDR3 comprises 14 residues. The CDR3 here is CASSVRQADYGYTF. CDR3 DNA sequence: TGTGCCAGCAGTGTCCGACAGGCGGACTATGGCTACACCTTC. Full variable domain (remainder filled in from reference TRBV2 and TRBJ1-2): EPEVTQTPSHQVTQMGQEVILRCVPISNHLYFYWYRQILGQKVEFLVSFYNNEISEKSEIFDDQFSVERPDGSNFTLKIRSTKLEDSAMYFCASSVRQADYGYTFGSGTRLTVV.

This clone occurred a few times. This chain connects TRBV4-1 to TRBJ2-7; D is unresolved. This CDR3 has 13 residues. Germline loops: CDR1 MGHRA, CDR2 YSYEKL. The V and J ends lost 0 bases and 6 bases respectively, with 9 bases between them. The CDR3 spells CASSQDISPEQYF. The CDR3 bases are TGCGCCAGCAGCCAAGATATAAGCCCCGAGCAGTACTTC.

J is TRBJ2-5 and V is TRBV6-6, with D possibly TRBD2 on 7 matching bases. The germline V gene encodes CDR1 MNHNY and CDR2 SVGAGI (reference sequence). V gave up 5 bases and J gave up 4 bases, with 17 bases separating them. CDR3 length: 15 residues. CDR3 sequence reads: CASSRGGRGGETQYF. The CDR3, as DNA: TGTGCCAGCAGTAGGGGGGGCCGGGGAGGAGAGACCCAGTACTTC.

This clone was recorded a few times. The chain employs TRBV5-1 and TRBJ1-1; D not certain. CDR3 length: 15 amino acids. The germline CDR1 and CDR2 sequences are SGHRS and YFSETQ. Trimming shortened V by 1 base and J by 1 base, and 11 bases separated the two germline ends. The CDR3 nucleotides read TGCGCCAGCAGCTTGATTTCTAGCGGGAACACTGAAGCTTTCTTT. Translation: CASSLISSGNTEAFF.

The chain links TRBV5-1 to TRBJ2-5, with 8 bases matching TRBD2. V was clipped by 3 bases and J by 5 bases; unmatched bases: 6. CDR1 and CDR2 (germline): SGHRS, YFSETQ. The CDR3 covers 14 residues. This chain's CDR3 is CASSSKRGSETQYF. For the CDR3, the DNA is TGCGCCAGCAGCTCTAAGCGGGGGTCGGAGACCCAGTACTTC.

V gene TRBV13 combines with J gene TRBJ1-6; 10 bases are shared with TRBD1. Germline V gene data show CDR1 as PRHDT and CDR2 as FYEKMQ (reference sequence). V shed 7 bases and J 9 bases; nucleotides not matched to a gene: 9. This CDR3 contains 15 residues. The CDR3 here is CASTETGGVGSPLHF. In nucleotides, the CDR3 is TGTGCCAGCACGGAGACAGGGGGCGTAGGTTCACCCCTCCACTTT.

The chain has TRBV27 and TRBJ1-6, with 11 bases matching TRBD1. With V trimmed by 3 bases and J by 14 bases, 9 bases remained unmatched. The CDR3 totals 15 residues. Germline V gives CDR1 MNHEY, CDR2 SMNVEV (reference sequence). The CDR3 nucleotides are TGTGCCAGCAGTTTTAGCGGGACAGGGGGTTTCACCCTCCACTTT. It codes for CASSFSGTGGFTLHF.